This T cell receptor beta chain was observed in a study of T-cell memory formation after mild COVID-19. Via MiXCR, TCRdb re-called the 5' RACE reads, giving one row per CDR3 protein. The table shows a few hundred thousand distinct CDR3 sequences, with 20% to 25% occurring only once. This clonotype has only a few counts. This clonotype was sampled from an adult woman who had mild COVID-19 (a few samples of this study predate the infection). Cell type and time point are not known. The material sequenced was PBMCs or a T cell subset sorted from them (not recorded which).

The CDR3 spells CASTHPGSSYNEQFF. CDR3 DNA: TGTGCCAGCACCCATCCGGGGAGCTCCTACAATGAGCAGTTCTTC. The V gene is TRBV11-2, the J gene TRBJ2-1, with D possibly being TRBD2 (5 bases). CDR1 is SGHAT and CDR2 is FQNNGV in the germline V gene. This CDR3 region has 15 residues. V lost 7 bases and J lost 0, with 13 bases in between.